Listed below are T cell receptor beta chains from one sample, sequenced in a study of vaccination and CD4 T cells after COVID-19. No antigen has been identified for these receptors. TCRdb independently ran MiXCR on the PCR reads; one entry per CDR3 protein. The data contain several thousand distinct CDR3 sequences, about 59% of them singletons. Material for sequencing was CD4+ T cells from blood, cultured in vitro. The receptors shown here come from a human donor who had recovered from COVID-19. Each CDR3 is given with its conserved first and last residue. A D gene is named only where the DNA matches it firmly. Part of the rows lack a size; the others show once, few, many or a class for expanded clones.

clone_size: .
v_call: TRBV28
j_call: TRBJ1-2
d_call: .
cdr3_nt: TGTGCCAGCACCCCACCAGAGGGGAACTATGGCTACACCTTC
cdr3_aa: CASTPPEGNYGYTF

clone_size: .
v_call: TRBV29-1
j_call: TRBJ2-5
d_call: TRBD1
cdr3_nt: TGCAGCGTGGGAAGACAGGGAATTGTGGAGACCCAGTACTTC
cdr3_aa: CSVGRQGIVETQYF

clone_size: .
v_call: TRBV20-1
j_call: TRBJ1-1
d_call: .
cdr3_nt: TGCAGTGCTGTAGCTCCAATGAGCACTGAAGCTTTCTTT
cdr3_aa: CSAVAPMSTEAFF

clone_size: .
v_call: TRBV7-7
j_call: TRBJ2-5
d_call: TRBD2
cdr3_nt: TGTGCTAGCAGCTCTCTAGCGGCACAAGAGACCCAGTACTTC
cdr3_aa: CASSSLAAQETQYF

clone_size: .
v_call: TRBV20-1
j_call: TRBJ2-3
d_call: .
cdr3_nt: TGCAGTGCTCTGCGGAGCACAGATACGCAGTATTTT
cdr3_aa: CSALRSTDTQYF

clone_size: .
v_call: TRBV11-1
j_call: TRBJ2-7
d_call: .
cdr3_nt: TGTGCCAGCAGCCCGGGTCTCCTCGTGTGGGAGCAGTACTTC
cdr3_aa: CASSPGLLVWEQYF

clone_size: few
v_call: TRBV7-9
j_call: TRBJ1-6
d_call: .
cdr3_nt: TGTGCCAGCAGCTTAGTTCCCCGTTCACCCCTCCACTTT
cdr3_aa: CASSLVPRSPLHF

clone_size: .
v_call: TRBV7-9
j_call: TRBJ1-1
d_call: .
cdr3_nt: TGTGCCAGCAGCTTAGGGGTAGCGGAGACAGAAGCTTTCTTT
cdr3_aa: CASSLGVAETEAFF

clone_size: .
v_call: TRBV7-2
j_call: TRBJ1-2
d_call: .
cdr3_nt: TGTGCCAGCAGCTTAGGGCTCTATGGCTACACCTTC
cdr3_aa: CASSLGLYGYTF

clone_size: .
v_call: TRBV28
j_call: TRBJ2-7
d_call: TRBD1
cdr3_nt: TGTGCCAGCAGACCCTGGGGACAGGGATACGACGAGCAGTACTTC
cdr3_aa: CASRPWGQGYDEQYF

clone_size: few
v_call: TRBV7-9
j_call: TRBJ2-1
d_call: .
cdr3_nt: TGTGCCAGCAGCCCACCGGACGCCCAGCAGTTCTTC
cdr3_aa: CASSPPDAQQFF

clone_size: .
v_call: TRBV20-1
j_call: TRBJ2-7
d_call: TRBD2
cdr3_nt: TGCAGTGCACGGCCGGGACTAACCTTCTACGAGCAGTACTTC
cdr3_aa: CSARPGLTFYEQYF

clone_size: .
v_call: TRBV7-9
j_call: TRBJ1-6
d_call: TRBD1
cdr3_nt: TGTGCCAGCAGCCTGGGACAGGTTAATTCACCCCTCCACTTT
cdr3_aa: CASSLGQVNSPLHF

clone_size: medium-sized
v_call: TRBV20-1
j_call: TRBJ1-2
d_call: .
cdr3_nt: TGCAGTGCTAGAGATTATGGGTATGGCTACACCTTC
cdr3_aa: CSARDYGYGYTF

clone_size: few
v_call: TRBV7-2
j_call: TRBJ1-5
d_call: .
cdr3_nt: TGTGCCAGCAGCTTAGGCAGGGGTGGCAATCAGCCCCAGCATTTT
cdr3_aa: CASSLGRGGNQPQHF

clone_size: .
v_call: TRBV7-2
j_call: TRBJ2-5
d_call: TRBD1
cdr3_nt: TGTGCCAGCAGCTTAACAGGGGGCAGGGAGACCCAGTACTTC
cdr3_aa: CASSLTGGRETQYF

clone_size: .
v_call: TRBV7-2
j_call: TRBJ2-5
d_call: .
cdr3_nt: TGTGCCAGCAGCTTAGGGAGGGCCTGGGAGACCCAGTACTTC
cdr3_aa: CASSLGRAWETQYF

clone_size: .
v_call: TRBV20-1
j_call: TRBJ1-1
d_call: TRBD1
cdr3_nt: TGCAGTGCTAGTTCTGGGACAGGTACCGACGTTGGAGCTTTCTTT
cdr3_aa: CSASSGTGTDVGAFF

clone_size: .
v_call: TRBV11-2
j_call: TRBJ1-6
d_call: TRBD1
cdr3_nt: TGTGCCAGCAGCTTCTCCAGGACAGGGGGGACCCTCCACTTT
cdr3_aa: CASSFSRTGGTLHF

clone_size: large
v_call: TRBV20-1
j_call: TRBJ2-5
d_call: .
cdr3_nt: TGCAGTGCCATCCTAACAGCGACCGGGTGGCAAGAGACCCAGTACTTC
cdr3_aa: CSAILTATGWQETQYF

clone_size: .
v_call: TRBV28
j_call: TRBJ1-5
d_call: .
cdr3_nt: TGTGCCAGCAGCCCCCCGGGGGTAAGACAGCCCCAGCATTTT
cdr3_aa: CASSPPGVRQPQHF

clone_size: .
v_call: TRBV7-2
j_call: TRBJ1-5
d_call: .
cdr3_nt: TGTGCCAGCAGCCGGGACAGCAATCAGCCCCAGCATTTT
cdr3_aa: CASSRDSNQPQHF

clone_size: few
v_call: TRBV20-1
j_call: TRBJ1-6
d_call: TRBD1
cdr3_nt: TGCAGTCTTTTCGACAGGGAGTATTCACCCCTCCACTTT
cdr3_aa: CSLFDREYSPLHF

clone_size: .
v_call: TRBV2
j_call: TRBJ2-5
d_call: .
cdr3_nt: TGTGCCAGCAGTGCCACGGAGCAGGAGACCCAGTACTTC
cdr3_aa: CASSATEQETQYF

clone_size: .
v_call: TRBV7-2
j_call: TRBJ2-7
d_call: TRBD2
cdr3_nt: TGTGCCAGCAGCTCCCAGCGGGGGACTACCGGCGAGCAGTACTTC
cdr3_aa: CASSSQRGTTGEQYF

clone_size: .
v_call: TRBV6-1
j_call: TRBJ2-5
d_call: TRBD1
cdr3_nt: TGTGCCAGCAGAACTAACAGGGGGCTTGGGGAGACCCAGTACTTC
cdr3_aa: CASRTNRGLGETQYF

clone_size: few
v_call: TRBV20-1
j_call: TRBJ1-5
d_call: TRBD1
cdr3_nt: TGCAGTGCTATGAGACAGGGGGGGCAGCCCCAGCATTTT
cdr3_aa: CSAMRQGGQPQHF

clone_size: .
v_call: TRBV7-3
j_call: TRBJ2-7
d_call: .
cdr3_nt: TGTGCCAGCAGCTTAAAGGGAACGGGCTACGAGCAGTACTTC
cdr3_aa: CASSLKGTGYEQYF

clone_size: .
v_call: TRBV10-3
j_call: TRBJ2-7
d_call: TRBD1
cdr3_nt: TGTGCCATCAGTCCCGACAGGGCCTACGAGCAGTACTTC
cdr3_aa: CAISPDRAYEQYF

clone_size: .
v_call: TRBV28
j_call: TRBJ1-5
d_call: .
cdr3_nt: TGTGCCAGCAGGACAGTCAATCAGCCCCAGCATTTT
cdr3_aa: CASRTVNQPQHF

clone_size: .
v_call: TRBV28
j_call: TRBJ1-2
d_call: .
cdr3_nt: TGTGCCAGCAGTTTGGATCGCTATGGCTACACCTTC
cdr3_aa: CASSLDRYGYTF

clone_size: .
v_call: TRBV28
j_call: TRBJ1-5
d_call: .
cdr3_nt: TGTGCCAGCATCCTTCTGGGGAAGAGCAATCAGCCCCAGCATTTT
cdr3_aa: CASILLGKSNQPQHF

clone_size: .
v_call: TRBV27
j_call: TRBJ2-7
d_call: .
cdr3_nt: TGTGCCAGCAGCCGGATCCATCTTAGCTCCTACGAGCAGTACTTC
cdr3_aa: CASSRIHLSSYEQYF